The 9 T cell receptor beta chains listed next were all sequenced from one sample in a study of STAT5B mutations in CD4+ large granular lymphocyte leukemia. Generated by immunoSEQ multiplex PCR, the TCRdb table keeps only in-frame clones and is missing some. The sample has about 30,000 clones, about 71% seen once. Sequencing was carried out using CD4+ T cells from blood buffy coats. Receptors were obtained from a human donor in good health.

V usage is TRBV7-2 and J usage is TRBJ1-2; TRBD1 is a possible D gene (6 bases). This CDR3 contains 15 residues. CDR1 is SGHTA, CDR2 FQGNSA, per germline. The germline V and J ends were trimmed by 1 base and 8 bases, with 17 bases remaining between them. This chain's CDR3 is CASSLGSGEVKGYTF. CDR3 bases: TGTGCCAGCAGCTTAGGATCAGGGGAAGTAAAGGGCTACACCTTC.

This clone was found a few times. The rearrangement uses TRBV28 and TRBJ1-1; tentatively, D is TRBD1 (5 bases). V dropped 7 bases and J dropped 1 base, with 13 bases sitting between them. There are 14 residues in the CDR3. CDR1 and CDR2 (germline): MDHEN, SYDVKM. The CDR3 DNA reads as TGTGCCAGCACCAAGTGGGGGTCGAACACTGAAGCTTTCTTT. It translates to CASTKWGSNTEAFF.

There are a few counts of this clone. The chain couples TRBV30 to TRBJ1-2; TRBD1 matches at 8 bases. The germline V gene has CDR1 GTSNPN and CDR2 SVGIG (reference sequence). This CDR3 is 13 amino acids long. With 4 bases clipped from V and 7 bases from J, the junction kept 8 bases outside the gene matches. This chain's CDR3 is CAWIGRGTGGYTF. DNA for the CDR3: TGTGCCTGGATCGGGAGGGGGACAGGTGGCTACACCTTC.

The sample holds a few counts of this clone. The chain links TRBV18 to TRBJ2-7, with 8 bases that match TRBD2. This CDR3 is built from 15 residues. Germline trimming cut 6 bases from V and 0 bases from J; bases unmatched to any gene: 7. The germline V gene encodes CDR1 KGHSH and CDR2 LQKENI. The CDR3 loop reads CASSEGTSPSYEQYF. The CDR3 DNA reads TGTGCCAGCTCCGAAGGGACTAGTCCCTCCTACGAGCAGTACTTC. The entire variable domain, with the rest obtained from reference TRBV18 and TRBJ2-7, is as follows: NAGVMQNPRHLVRRRGQEARLRCSPMKGHSHVYWYRQLPEEGLKFMVYLQKENIIDESGMPKERFSAEFPKEGPSILRIQQVVRGDSAAYFCASSEGTSPSYEQYFGPGTRLTVT.

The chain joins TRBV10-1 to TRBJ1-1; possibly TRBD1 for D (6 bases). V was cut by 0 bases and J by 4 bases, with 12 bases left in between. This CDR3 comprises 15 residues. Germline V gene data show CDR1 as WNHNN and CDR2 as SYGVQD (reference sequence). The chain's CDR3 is CASSESWGGGTEAFF. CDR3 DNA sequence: TGCGCCAGCAGTGAGTCATGGGGGGGCGGCACTGAAGCTTTCTTT.

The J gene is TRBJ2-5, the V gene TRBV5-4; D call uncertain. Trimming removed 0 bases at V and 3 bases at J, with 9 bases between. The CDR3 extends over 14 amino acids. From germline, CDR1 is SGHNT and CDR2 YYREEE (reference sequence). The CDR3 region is CASSLAEPKETQYF. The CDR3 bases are TGTGCCAGCAGCTTGGCCGAGCCCAAAGAGACCCAGTACTTC.

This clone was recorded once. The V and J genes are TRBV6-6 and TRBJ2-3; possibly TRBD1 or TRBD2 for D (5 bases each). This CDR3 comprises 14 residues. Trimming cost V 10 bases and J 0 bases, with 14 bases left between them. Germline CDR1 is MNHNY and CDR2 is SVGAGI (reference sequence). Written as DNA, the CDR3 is TGTGCCACCCACCGGGACGGAAGCACAGATACGCAGTATTTT. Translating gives CATHRDGSTDTQYF.

In nucleotides, the CDR3 is TGTGCCATCAGTGAAATCTCGAGCAGGAACACTGAAGCTTTCTTT. Encoded protein: CAISEISSRNTEAFF. The J gene is TRBJ1-1, the V gene TRBV10-3; D is unresolved. CDR1 and CDR2 (germline): ENHRY, SYGVKD. The CDR3 extends over 15 amino acids. Trimming removed 3 bases at V and 1 base at J, with 12 bases between.

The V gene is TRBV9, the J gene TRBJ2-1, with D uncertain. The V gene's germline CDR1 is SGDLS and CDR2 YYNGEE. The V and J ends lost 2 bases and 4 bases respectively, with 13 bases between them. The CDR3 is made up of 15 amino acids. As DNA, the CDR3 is TGTGCCAGCAGCGTTGTCAGTGTTGGTTACAATGAGCAGTTCTTC. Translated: CASSVVSVGYNEQFF.